The TCR beta chain under discussion was sequenced for a study of regulatory T cells in long-lasting Graves disease. General study findings and limits: Persistent Graves' patients showed less TCR diversity than newly diagnosed patients showed. New patients shared fewer public clonotypes (966) than persistent patients did (2,741).

With regard to this clonotype: Its specificity is unknown. A far larger clone differs by one base, so this is likely a read error. Here the CDR3 omits its conserved ending phenylalanine or tryptophan, so a read error is the likely source.

CDR3 length: 14 amino acids. The germline V gene has CDR1 SGHTA and CDR2 FQGTGA. To make TCR beta libraries, researchers used iRepertoire HTBI primers and Arm-PCR of CDR3 regions. One entry per CDR3 protein, called by TCRdb with MiXCR from the multiplex PCR reads. Among 300,000 to 400,000 distinct CDR3 sequences, around 15% were seen once, and the ten largest hold less than 35%. Time point: newly diagnosed GD, antithyroid drugs for less than 3 months. With RNA extracted from PBMCs as input, the TCR library was made. The data also belong to a second study, concerning T cells in Graves' hyperthyroidism and ophthalmopathy. Turning to that study: When ophthalmopathy did not progress within 18 months, Graves' hyperthyroidism was considered stable.

Sequencing was performed on peripheral blood mononuclear cells (PBMCs), taken at new diagnosis, from a patient treated with antithyroid drugs. This clonotype was obtained from a man aged 35 to 55 with Graves disease. This chain links TRBV7-3 with TRBJ2-5, with 7 bases fitting TRBD2. Near its end, the DNA agrees better with TRBJ2-1, so the J call may be wrong. CDR3 nucleotide sequence: TGTGCCAGCAGCCCGGGGGACTATTACAATGAGCAGTTCTCC. Amino acid sequence: CASSPGDYYNEQFS.